The 14 T cell receptor beta chains below were found in one sample sequenced in a study of T cell responses to AZD1222 COVID-19 vaccine. Only in-frame clones appear in the TCRdb table, and some are missing; sequencing was by immunoSEQ multiplex PCR. The data contain around 200,000 clones, about 92% of them singletons. This material consisted of peripheral blood, taken on day 0 of AZD1222 vaccination. The source is an adult in good health.

The sample holds a few counts of this clone. The chain recombines TRBV7-9 with TRBJ2-7, with D hard to call. Per the germline V gene, CDR1 is SEHNR and CDR2 is FQNEAQ (reference sequence). The CDR3 runs 13 residues. The V end was cut by 0 bases, the J end by 3 bases, with 6 bases between. The CDR3 nucleotides are TGTGCCAGCAGCTTAGCGGCCAGCTACGAGCAGTACTTC. Protein product: CASSLAASYEQYF.

The chain links TRBV7-9 to TRBJ2-7; 7 bases fit TRBD1. Germline V CDR1 and CDR2: SEHNR, FQNEAQ (reference sequence). V gave up 5 bases and J gave up 6 bases; unmatched junction bases: 10. The CDR3 is 14 residues long. CDR3 DNA sequence: TGTGCCAGCAGCAGACAGGGAACTCGGGGCGAGCAGTACTTC. Protein: CASSRQGTRGEQYF. Based on the CDR3 plus reference TRBV7-9 and TRBJ2-7, the full variable domain is DTGVSQNPRHKITKRGQNVTFRCDPISEHNRLYWYRQTLGQGPEFLTYFQNEAQLEKSRLLSDRFSAERPKGSFSTLEIQRTEQGDSAMYLCASSRQGTRGEQYFGPGTRLTVT.

This clone showed up just once. The genes are TRBV19 and TRBJ1-1, with unresolved D. The CDR3 sequence is 13 residues long. Germline values: CDR1 LNHDA, CDR2 SQIVND (reference sequence). V was clipped by 3 bases and J by 8 bases, with 13 bases between them. The CDR3 nucleotides are TGTGCCAGTAGTATCAGCGGGAAAATAGAAGCTTTCTTT. It specifies CASSISGKIEAFF. Full variable domain (missing parts from reference TRBV19 and TRBJ1-1): DGGITQSPKYLFRKEGQNVTLSCEQNLNHDAMYWYRQDPGQGLRLIYYSQIVNDFQKGDIAEGYSVSREKKESFPLTVTSAQKNPTAFYLCASSISGKIEAFFGQGTRLTVV.

This chain links TRBV5-1 with TRBJ1-4; D is uncertain. The germline V and J ends were trimmed by 2 bases and 6 bases, with 14 bases remaining between them. Germline assignment: CDR1 SGHRS and CDR2 YFSETQ. The CDR3 is made up of 15 amino acids. The CDR3 loop reads CASSFHKSRDEKLFF. The CDR3 DNA is TGCGCCAGCAGCTTTCATAAAAGCCGGGATGAAAAACTGTTTTTT.

The chain combines TRBV18 with TRBJ1-4, with D unresolved. V was cut by 0 bases and J by 7 bases, with 15 bases left in between. Per the germline V gene, CDR1 is KGHSH and CDR2 is LQKENI. CDR3 length: 16 amino acids. CDR3 protein: CASSPPVTRVGEKLFF. The DNA of the CDR3 is TGTGCCAGCTCACCACCGGTCACCCGAGTTGGTGAAAAACTGTTTTTT.

The genes are TRBV10-3 and TRBJ2-7; D is unclear. Per germline, CDR1 ENHRY and CDR2 SYGVKD. The CDR3 is made up of 17 amino acids. V lost 3 bases and J lost 4, with 22 bases in between. The CDR3 is CAISEGLSGRVTYEQYF. In DNA form, the CDR3 reads TGTGCCATCAGTGAAGGCTTGTCAGGACGAGTTACATACGAGCAGTACTTC.

The chain combines TRBV5-4 with TRBJ2-3; 7 bases are a match to TRBD2. J was trimmed by 0 bases and V by 3 bases; bases with no gene match: 4. The CDR3 spans 15 residues. Germline CDR1 is SGHNT and CDR2 is YYREEE (reference sequence). DNA for the CDR3: TGTGCCAGCAGCTGGGAGCGGGAAAGCACAGATACGCAGTATTTT. Its translation is CASSWERESTDTQYF. The variable domain in full, completed from reference TRBV5-4 and TRBJ2-3, reads ETGVTQSPTHLIKTRGQQVTLRCSSQSGHNTVSWYQQALGQGPQFIFQYYREEENGRGNFPPRFSGLQFPNYSSELNVNALELDDSALYLCASSWERESTDTQYFGPGTRLTVL.

The chain combines TRBV25-1 with TRBJ1-4; D remains ambiguous. V lost 6 bases and J 7 bases, leaving 9 bases between the germline ends. Germline CDR1 is MGHDK and CDR2 is SYGVNS. The CDR3 runs to 12 residues. CDR3 loop: CASRGSSEKLFF. CDR3 nucleotide sequence: TGTGCCAGCAGGGGCTCGAGTGAAAAACTGTTTTTT.

This clone came up once. The chain couples TRBV6-5 to TRBJ1-1, with TRBD1 matching over 8 bases. The ends lost 5 bases at V and 6 bases at J; junction bases unmatched: 8. This CDR3 contains 14 residues. The germline gives CDR1 MNHEY, CDR2 SVGAGI. The CDR3 DNA reads TGTGCCAGCAGTAATAGACAGGGGAAGGCTGAAGCTTTCTTT. It encodes CASSNRQGKAEAFF.

This clone was seen only once. The chain employs TRBV19 and TRBJ2-7, with TRBD1 matching 11 bases. This CDR3 is built from 20 residues. Trimming at V came to 5 bases and at J to 4 bases, leaving 22 bases not matched to a gene. Germline CDR1 is LNHDA and CDR2 is SQIVND (reference sequence). This CDR3 is CASSPARGDRGTLRRYEQYF. CDR3 bases: TGTGCCAGTAGTCCCGCCAGAGGGGACAGGGGGACTTTAAGACGATACGAGCAGTACTTC. Combining the CDR3 with reference TRBV19 and TRBJ2-7 gives the whole variable domain DGGITQSPKYLFRKEGQNVTLSCEQNLNHDAMYWYRQDPGQGLRLIYYSQIVNDFQKGDIAEGYSVSREKKESFPLTVTSAQKNPTAFYLCASSPARGDRGTLRRYEQYFGPGTRLTVT.

The V gene is TRBV6-5, the J gene TRBJ2-2; 8 positions agree with TRBD1. The germline gives CDR1 MNHEY, CDR2 SVGAGI. The CDR3 totals 15 residues. V lost 8 bases to trimming and J lost 7 bases; unmatched junction nucleotides: 12. This CDR3 is CASRDRRITFGELFF. CDR3 bases: TGTGCCAGCCGGGACAGGCGAATAACTTTCGGGGAGCTGTTTTTT.

The gene calls are TRBV15 and TRBJ1-2; D gene ambiguous. The CDR3 is 12 amino acids. The germline V and J ends were trimmed by 1 base and 6 bases, with 6 bases remaining between them. Germline V lookup: CDR1 LNHNV, CDR2 YYDKDF (reference sequence). The CDR3 reads CATSRGGDGYTF. The CDR3 nucleotides read TGTGCCACCAGCAGAGGGGGTGATGGCTACACCTTC.

The CDR3 nucleotides read TGCAGCGTGGGGACAGGCCTGTTGCAGCCCCAGCATTTT. Translation gives CSVGTGLLQPQHF. The V and J genes are TRBV29-1 and TRBJ1-5, with TRBD1 matching 8 bases. The CDR3 loop spans 13 amino acids. V trimming: 6 bases; J trimming: 7 bases; junction bases outside the gene matches: 8. The V gene's germline CDR1 is SQVTM and CDR2 ANQGSEA.

The chain couples TRBV11-2 to TRBJ2-3; TRBD1 matches at 9 bases. The CDR3 covers 17 residues. V shed 0 bases, J shed 5 bases, and the junction held 9 bases outside the gene matches. Germline V gene sequence: CDR1 SGHAT, CDR2 FQNNGV. CDR3 region: CASSLERGTGWEDTQYF. In nucleotides, the CDR3 is TGTGCCAGCAGCTTAGAGCGGGGGACAGGGTGGGAAGATACGCAGTATTTT.